The 25 T cell receptor beta chains presented below share a single source sample, sequenced in a study of shared clonotypes between healthy human individuals. CD8 cells classed as naive were CD45RO-negative and positively selected for CCR7, excluding terminally differentiated effector memory CD45RA+ cells. Only in-frame clones appear in the TCRdb table, and some are missing; sequencing was by immunoSEQ multiplex PCR. The sample lists fewer than 700,000 clones, roughly 95% occurring once. Specimen: naive CD8+ T cells sorted from blood. Receptor source: a woman under 40 in good health.

This clone was found once. CDR3 sequence: CASRYKNRGLNQPQHF. CDR3 nucleotide sequence: TGTGCCAGCAGATACAAGAACCGGGGCCTCAATCAGCCCCAGCATTTT. The rearrangement uses TRBV28 and TRBJ1-5, with D perhaps matching TRBD1 (5 bases). Germline loops: CDR1 MDHEN, CDR2 SYDVKM. V dropped 6 bases and J dropped 3 bases, with 18 bases sitting between them. The CDR3 spans 16 residues. Full variable domain (rest looked up from reference TRBV28 and TRBJ1-5): DVKVTQSSRYLVKRTGEKVFLECVQDMDHENMFWYRQDPGLGLRLIYFSYDVKMKEKGDIPEGYSVSREKKERFSLILESASTNQTSMYLCASRYKNRGLNQPQHFGDGTRLSIL.

The V call is TRBV27, the J call TRBJ1-5, with TRBD1 matching over 8 bases. After removal of 6 bases from V and 3 bases from J, the junction contained 4 bases not matched to a gene. The germline CDR1 and CDR2 sequences are MNHEY and SMNVEV (reference sequence). The CDR3 loop spans 14 amino acids. CDR3 coding DNA: TGTGCCAGCAGGACAGGGGAAAACAATCAGCCCCAGCATTTT. Amino acids: CASRTGENNQPQHF.

The chain carries TRBV4-2 and TRBJ2-7; 8 bases fit TRBD2. In germline, CDR1 is LGHNA, CDR2 YNFKEQ. The CDR3 spans 16 residues. The V segment lost 2 bases and the J segment 0 bases; nucleotides outside the gene matches: 6. The chain's CDR3 is CASSQFTSGSSYEQYF. CDR3 in DNA: TGTGCCAGCAGCCAATTTACTAGCGGAAGCTCCTACGAGCAGTACTTC.

The chain is built from TRBV19 and TRBJ1-2, with TRBD1 matching 11 bases. CDR3 length: 12 residues. The germline V gene has CDR1 LNHDA and CDR2 SQIVND (reference sequence). V shed 10 bases, J shed 7 bases, and the junction held 5 bases outside the gene matches. The CDR3 region is CAIGQGAGGYTF. The CDR3, as DNA: TGTGCCATCGGACAGGGGGCTGGTGGCTACACCTTC.

This clone was seen just once. The chain employs TRBV5-6 and TRBJ2-4; the D is unclear. CDR1 is SGHDT, CDR2 YYEEEE, per germline. V dropped 4 bases and J dropped 10 bases, with 9 bases sitting between them. This CDR3 spans 11 amino acids. CDR3 sequence (DNA): TGTGCCAGCAGCATTGCTGGGATTCAGTACTTC. Amino acids: CASSIAGIQYF.

This chain links TRBV7-6 with TRBJ2-1; D perhaps matches TRBD2 (5 bases). There are 15 residues in the CDR3. V was shortened by 2 bases and J by 7 bases, with 15 bases between the two germline ends. Germline CDR1 is SGHVS and CDR2 is FNYEAQ. In DNA form, the CDR3 reads TGTGCCAGCAGCTTATACCCAGCGCGGGTAAATGAGCAGTTCTTC. Translated, it gives CASSLYPARVNEQFF.

V gene TRBV19 combines with J gene TRBJ2-7; TRBD1 or TRBD2 may be the D gene (5 bases each). The CDR3 length is 16 residues. Germline values: CDR1 LNHDA, CDR2 SQIVND (reference sequence). V was cut by 5 bases and J by 3 bases, with 20 bases left in between. This CDR3 is CASSEGLATGLYEQYF. Written as DNA, the CDR3 is TGTGCCAGTAGTGAGGGGCTAGCCACGGGCCTCTACGAGCAGTACTTC.

V usage is TRBV19 and J usage is TRBJ1-5; the D gene is possibly TRBD1 (5 bases). CDR1 and CDR2 from the germline V gene are LNHDA and SQIVND (reference sequence). Trimming left V 4 bases short and J 3 bases short, with 19 bases between. This CDR3 is built from 17 residues. The CDR3 nucleotides are TGTGCCAGTAGTAAGACAGAACCCTCTGGGGTCAATCAGCCCCAGCATTTT. Its translation: CASSKTEPSGVNQPQHF. Together with reference TRBV19 and TRBJ1-5, the CDR3 gives the full variable domain: DGGITQSPKYLFRKEGQNVTLSCEQNLNHDAMYWYRQDPGQGLRLIYYSQIVNDFQKGDIAEGYSVSREKKESFPLTVTSAQKNPTAFYLCASSKTEPSGVNQPQHFGDGTRLSIL.

This chain links TRBV7-9 with TRBJ2-1; 10 bases align to TRBD2. This CDR3 region has 14 residues. V was pared by 5 bases and J by 7 bases, with 5 bases of the junction left unmatched. Per the germline V gene, CDR1 is SEHNR and CDR2 is FQNEAQ (reference sequence). The CDR3 nucleotides read TGTGCCAGCAGCGTTCGGACTAGCGGAAATGAGCAGTTCTTC. Translating it yields CASSVRTSGNEQFF.

The chain is built from TRBV11-2 and TRBJ1-5; D unclear. This CDR3 has 14 amino acids. Germline V lookup: CDR1 SGHAT, CDR2 FQNNGV. V lost 5 bases and J 1 base, leaving 9 bases between the germline ends. CDR3: CASSPGRSNQPQHF. CDR3 DNA sequence: TGTGCCAGCAGCCCCGGACGGAGCAATCAGCCCCAGCATTTT.

This chain links TRBV4-1 with TRBJ2-7; 9 nucleotides align to TRBD1. The CDR3 has 15 residues. Trimming at V came to 3 bases and at J to 3 bases, leaving 6 bases not matched to a gene. Germline CDR1 MGHRA, CDR2 YSYEKL. CDR3 DNA sequence: TGCGCCAGCAGCCACAGGGGACAGGGCTTCTACGAGCAGTACTTC. It encodes CASSHRGQGFYEQYF.

In regard to this clone: The same CDR3 also results from other DNA sequences found in this sample. The rearrangement links TRBV9 to TRBJ1-1, with 7 bases identical to TRBD1. Germline V gene lookup returns CDR1 SGDLS and CDR2 YYNGEE. This CDR3 contains 14 residues. V shed 5 bases and J 0 bases; nucleotides not matched to a gene: 4. CDR3 bases: TGTGCCAGCAGTACCGGGACAGTGAACACTGAAGCTTTCTTT. Amino acid sequence: CASSTGTVNTEAFF.

The chain joins TRBV11-2 to TRBJ2-7; tentative D call: TRBD1 (5 bases). This CDR3 has 13 residues. The V end lost 0 bases, the J end lost 2 bases, and 5 bases lay between the germline ends. The germline gives CDR1 SGHAT, CDR2 FQNNGV. This chain's CDR3 is CASSLETAYEQYF. The CDR3 coding sequence is TGTGCCAGCAGCTTAGAGACAGCCTACGAGCAGTACTTC. The full variable domain, rest sourced from reference TRBV11-2 and TRBJ2-7, is EAGVAQSPRYKIIEKRQSVAFWCNPISGHATLYWYQQILGQGPKLLIQFQNNGVVDDSQLPKDRFSAERLKGVDSTLKIQPAKLEDSAVYLCASSLETAYEQYFGPGTRLTVT.

This rearrangement joins TRBV9 to TRBJ2-5; TRBD2 matches 10 bases. The closer fit of TRBJ2-7 to the DNA end suggests the J call may be wrong. Germline CDR1 reads SGDLS; CDR2 reads YYNGEE. This CDR3 region has 16 residues. CDR3 loop: CASSADQLAGIYEQYF. CDR3 bases: TGTGCCAGCAGCGCCGACCAACTAGCGGGGATCTACGAGCAGTACTTC.

The rearrangement links TRBV6-4 to TRBJ2-3; 9 positions match TRBD2. Per germline, CDR1 MRHNA and CDR2 SNTAGT. The trim removed 5 bases at V and 4 bases at J, leaving 7 bases unmatched. The CDR3 contains 15 residues. The CDR3 sequence: CASSNSGRPSDTQYF. CDR3 DNA: TGTGCCAGCAGTAATAGCGGGAGACCCTCAGATACGCAGTATTTT.

Comment on this clone: Distinct nucleotide sequences in the sample also encode this CDR3. The chain is built from TRBV4-1 and TRBJ1-1; D is unclear. This CDR3 region has 11 residues. Deletions cut 2 bases from V and 6 bases from J, with 4 bases between. The germline CDR1 and CDR2 sequences are MGHRA and YSYEKL. The CDR3 region has the DNA TGCGCCAGCAGCCAAACCTCTGAAGCTTTCTTT. Amino acid sequence: CASSQTSEAFF.

This chain uses TRBV4-2 with TRBJ2-7, with D perhaps TRBD2 (6 bases). The CDR3 has 15 residues. Per germline, CDR1 LGHNA and CDR2 YNFKEQ. Trimming shortened V by 0 bases and J by 6 bases, and 15 bases separated the two germline ends. CDR3 DNA sequence: TGTGCCAGCAGCCAAGATGGGGACTTCGCGGCCGAGCAGTACTTC. The encoded protein is CASSQDGDFAAEQYF.

V and J are TRBV27 and TRBJ2-5; possibly TRBD2 for D (6 bases). Germline assignment: CDR1 MNHEY and CDR2 SMNVEV (reference sequence). The CDR3 extends over 16 amino acids. Trimming removed 6 bases at V and 1 base at J, with 18 bases between. CDR3 coding DNA: TGTGCCAGCAGCTGGTCTCCGGGAGAGGCCCAAGAGACCCAGTACTTC. Its translation is CASSWSPGEAQETQYF.

The chain couples TRBV5-1 to TRBJ1-4; D gene ambiguous. The CDR3 runs to 13 residues. The germline CDR1 and CDR2 sequences are SGHRS and YFSETQ. V was trimmed by 0 bases and J by 10 bases, leaving 10 bases between them. The CDR3, as DNA: TGCGCCAGCAGCTTGGACGGGAGCCCAAAACTGTTTTTT. Residues: CASSLDGSPKLFF. The full variable domain, in which reference TRBV5-1 and TRBJ1-4 provide the parts outside the CDR3, is KAGVTQTPRYLIKTRGQQVTLSCSPISGHRSVSWYQQTPGQGLQFLFEYFSETQRNKGNFPGRFSGRQFSNSRSEMNVSTLELGDSALYLCASSLDGSPKLFFGSGTQLSVL.

The J gene is TRBJ1-3, the V gene TRBV13; weak D call: TRBD1 (5 bases). The germline gives CDR1 PRHDT, CDR2 FYEKMQ (reference sequence). The CDR3 is made up of 17 amino acids. The V end lost 2 bases, the J end lost 5 bases, and 19 bases lay between the germline ends. In DNA form, the CDR3 reads TGTGCCAGCAGCTTATCCTTAGCGTGGGGGTCGCGAAACACCATATATTTT. Translating gives CASSLSLAWGSRNTIYF. Looking up the rest from reference TRBV13 and TRBJ1-3 gives the full variable domain: AAGVIQSPRHLIKEKRETATLKCYPIPRHDTVYWYQQGPGQDPQFLISFYEKMQSDKGSIPDRFSAQQFSDYHSELNMSSLELGDSALYFCASSLSLAWGSRNTIYFGEGSWLTVV.

The chain uses TRBV4-1 and TRBJ2-7; D is tentatively TRBD1 or TRBD2 (7 bases each). The CDR3 is made up of 14 amino acids. V was trimmed by 4 bases and J by 3 bases, leaving 13 bases between them. CDR1 and CDR2 (germline): MGHRA, YSYEKL. In DNA, the CDR3 is TGCGCCAGCAGCCCCAGGGGGGGTGTCTACGAGCAGTACTTC. This codes for CASSPRGGVYEQYF.

The rearrangement links TRBV27 to TRBJ2-7; 13 nucleotides line up with TRBD2. Germline CDR1 and CDR2: MNHEY and SMNVEV (reference sequence). CDR3 size: 14 residues. J gave up 6 bases and V 5 bases, and 4 bases lay outside the gene matches. For the CDR3, the DNA is TGTGCCAGCAGTCTGACTAGCGGGAGGATCGAGCAGTACTTC. Translating gives CASSLTSGRIEQYF.

This chain joins TRBV27 and TRBJ2-3; possibly TRBD2 for D (7 bases). Trimming took 5 bases from V and 4 from J, leaving 19 bases between them. CDR3 length: 16 amino acids. CDR1 MNHEY and CDR2 SMNVEV come from the germline V gene (reference sequence). CDR3 sequence (DNA): TGTGCCAGCAGTCGGGGAGGGGGGGTTGGCGCAGATACGCAGTATTTT. Translating gives CASSRGGGVGADTQYF.

The genes are TRBV18 and TRBJ2-5; 7 positions match TRBD1. Germline V CDR1 and CDR2: KGHSH, LQKENI. The V segment lost 2 bases and the J segment 4 bases; nucleotides outside the gene matches: 4. CDR3 length: 14 amino acids. CDR3 amino acids: CASSPGYRGETQYF. CDR3 sequence (DNA): TGTGCCAGCTCACCAGGATACAGGGGAGAGACCCAGTACTTC.

This chain links TRBV28 with TRBJ2-7; tentatively, D is TRBD2 (5 bases). The CDR3 is 12 residues long. V lost 7 bases, J lost 7 bases, and 14 bases lay in between. Germline CDR1 MDHEN, CDR2 SYDVKM. For the CDR3, the DNA is TGTGCCAGCACCACCCTAGGGAGAGAGCAGTACTTC. It specifies CASTTLGREQYF.